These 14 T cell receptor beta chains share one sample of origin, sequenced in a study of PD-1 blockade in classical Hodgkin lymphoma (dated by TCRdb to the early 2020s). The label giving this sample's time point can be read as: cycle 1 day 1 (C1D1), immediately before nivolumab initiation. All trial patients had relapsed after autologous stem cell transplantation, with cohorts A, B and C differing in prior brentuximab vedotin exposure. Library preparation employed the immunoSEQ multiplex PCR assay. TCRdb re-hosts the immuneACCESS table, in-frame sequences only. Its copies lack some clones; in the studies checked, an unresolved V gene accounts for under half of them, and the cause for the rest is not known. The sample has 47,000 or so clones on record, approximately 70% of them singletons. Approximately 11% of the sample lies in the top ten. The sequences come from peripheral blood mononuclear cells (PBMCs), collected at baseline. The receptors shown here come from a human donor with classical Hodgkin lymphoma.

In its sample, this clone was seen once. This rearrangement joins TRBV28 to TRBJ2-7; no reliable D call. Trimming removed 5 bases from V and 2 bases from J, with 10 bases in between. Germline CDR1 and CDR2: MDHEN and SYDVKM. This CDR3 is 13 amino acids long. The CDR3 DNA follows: TGTGCCAGCAGTCCGACACCCACCTACGAGCAGTACTTC. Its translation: CASSPTPTYEQYF.

The DNA for the CDR3 is TGCGCCAGCAGCCCAGGTTTACAAGAGACCCAGTACTTC. Its protein is CASSPGLQETQYF. The J gene is TRBJ2-5, the V gene TRBV10-1; D remains ambiguous. The CDR3 contains 13 residues. The V end lost 6 bases, the J end lost 2 bases, and 10 bases lay between the germline ends. CDR1 is WNHNN and CDR2 is SYGVQD in the germline V gene (reference sequence).

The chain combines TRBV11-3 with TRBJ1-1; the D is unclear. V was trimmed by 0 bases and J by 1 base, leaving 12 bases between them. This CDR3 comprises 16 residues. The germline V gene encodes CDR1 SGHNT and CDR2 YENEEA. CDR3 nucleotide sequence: TGTGCCAGCAGCTTAGATCGGTGGGCGGGGAACACTGAAGCTTTCTTT. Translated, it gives CASSLDRWAGNTEAFF.

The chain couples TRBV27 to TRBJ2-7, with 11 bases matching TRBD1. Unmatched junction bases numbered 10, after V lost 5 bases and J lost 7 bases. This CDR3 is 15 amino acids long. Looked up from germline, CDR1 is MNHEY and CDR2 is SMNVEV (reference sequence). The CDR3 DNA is TGTGCCAGCAGTCCGTGGACAGGGGGCTTGCAGGAGCAGTACTTC. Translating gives CASSPWTGGLQEQYF.

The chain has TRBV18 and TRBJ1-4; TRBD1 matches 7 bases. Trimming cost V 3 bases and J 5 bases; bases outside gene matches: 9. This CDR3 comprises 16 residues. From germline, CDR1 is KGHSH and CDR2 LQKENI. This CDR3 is CASSPRAQGSNEKLFF. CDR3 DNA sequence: TGTGCCAGCTCACCCAGGGCACAGGGGTCGAATGAAAAACTGTTTTTT.

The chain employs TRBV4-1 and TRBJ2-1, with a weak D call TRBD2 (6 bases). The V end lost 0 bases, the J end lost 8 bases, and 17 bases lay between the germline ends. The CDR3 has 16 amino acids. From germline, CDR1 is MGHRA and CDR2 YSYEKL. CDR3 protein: CASSQDRGRSRHEQFF. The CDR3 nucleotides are TGCGCCAGCAGCCAAGATCGGGGGAGGTCCCGTCATGAGCAGTTCTTC.

CDR3 coding DNA: TGTGCCAGCAGGACTACAGGGAATCAGCCCCAGCATTTT. It is translated as CASRTTGNQPQHF. The chain uses TRBV6-1 and TRBJ1-5; a weak D match, TRBD1 (6 bases). The CDR3 covers 13 residues. Germline V gene sequence: CDR1 MNHNS, CDR2 SASEGT. V dropped 6 bases and J dropped 4 bases, with 10 bases sitting between them.

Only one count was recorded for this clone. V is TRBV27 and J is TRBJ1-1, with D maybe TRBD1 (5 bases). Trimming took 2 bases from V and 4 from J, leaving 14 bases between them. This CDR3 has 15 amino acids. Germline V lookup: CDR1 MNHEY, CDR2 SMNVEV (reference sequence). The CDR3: CASSLKAGLGTEAFF. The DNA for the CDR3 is TGTGCCAGCAGTTTAAAGGCAGGGTTGGGCACTGAAGCTTTCTTT.

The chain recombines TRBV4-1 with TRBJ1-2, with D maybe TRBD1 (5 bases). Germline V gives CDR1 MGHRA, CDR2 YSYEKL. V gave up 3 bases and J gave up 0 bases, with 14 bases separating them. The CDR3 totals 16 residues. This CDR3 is CASSQAQGKANYGYTF. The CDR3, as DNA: TGCGCCAGCAGCCAGGCCCAGGGTAAAGCTAACTATGGCTACACCTTC.

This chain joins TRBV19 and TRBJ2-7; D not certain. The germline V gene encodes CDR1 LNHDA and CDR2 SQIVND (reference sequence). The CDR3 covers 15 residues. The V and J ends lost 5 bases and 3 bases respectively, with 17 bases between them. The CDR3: CASSPGASPRYEQYF. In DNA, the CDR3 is TGTGCCAGTAGTCCCGGCGCCTCGCCGCGCTACGAGCAGTACTTC.

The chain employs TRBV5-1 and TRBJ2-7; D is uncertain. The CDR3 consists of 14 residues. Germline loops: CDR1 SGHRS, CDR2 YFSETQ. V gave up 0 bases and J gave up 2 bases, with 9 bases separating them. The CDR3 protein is CASSLEEAAYEQYF. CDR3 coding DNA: TGCGCCAGCAGCTTGGAGGAAGCAGCCTACGAGCAGTACTTC.

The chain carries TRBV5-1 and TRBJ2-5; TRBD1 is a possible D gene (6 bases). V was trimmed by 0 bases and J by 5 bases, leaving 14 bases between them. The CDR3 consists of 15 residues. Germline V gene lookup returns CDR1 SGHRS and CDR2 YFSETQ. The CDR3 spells CASSLEQGGWETQYF. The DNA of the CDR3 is TGCGCCAGCAGCTTGGAACAGGGTGGATGGGAGACCCAGTACTTC.

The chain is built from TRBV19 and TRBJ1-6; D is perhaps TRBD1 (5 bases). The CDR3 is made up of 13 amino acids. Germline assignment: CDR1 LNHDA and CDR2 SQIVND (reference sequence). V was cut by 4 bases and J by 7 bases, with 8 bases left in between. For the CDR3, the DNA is TGTGCCAGTAGTAGCAGGGTCAATTCACCCCTCCACTTT. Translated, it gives CASSSRVNSPLHF.

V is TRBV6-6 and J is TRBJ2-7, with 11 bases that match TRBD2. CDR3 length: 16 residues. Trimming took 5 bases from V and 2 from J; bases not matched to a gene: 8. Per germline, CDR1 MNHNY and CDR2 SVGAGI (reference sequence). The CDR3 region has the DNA TGTGCCAGCAGTCCCCGAGGGACTAGCGGTGCCTACGAGCAGTACTTC. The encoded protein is CASSPRGTSGAYEQYF.